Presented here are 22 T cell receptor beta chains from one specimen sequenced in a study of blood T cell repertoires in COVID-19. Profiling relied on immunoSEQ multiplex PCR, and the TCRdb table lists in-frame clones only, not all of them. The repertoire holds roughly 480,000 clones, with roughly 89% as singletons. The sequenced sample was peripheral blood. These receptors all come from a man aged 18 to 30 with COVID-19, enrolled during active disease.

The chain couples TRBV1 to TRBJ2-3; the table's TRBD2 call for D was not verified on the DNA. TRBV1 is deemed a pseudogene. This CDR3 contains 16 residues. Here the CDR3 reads CTSSLNSGSPTDTQYF. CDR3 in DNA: TGCACCAGCAGCTTAAATAGCGGGAGCCCCACAGATACGCAGTATTTT.

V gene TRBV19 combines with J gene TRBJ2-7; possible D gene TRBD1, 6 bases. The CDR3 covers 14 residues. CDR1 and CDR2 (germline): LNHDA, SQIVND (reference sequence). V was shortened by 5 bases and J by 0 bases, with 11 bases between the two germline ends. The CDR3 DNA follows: TGTGCCAGTAGTGTACAGGGCGCCTCCTACGAGCAGTACTTC. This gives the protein CASSVQGASYEQYF.

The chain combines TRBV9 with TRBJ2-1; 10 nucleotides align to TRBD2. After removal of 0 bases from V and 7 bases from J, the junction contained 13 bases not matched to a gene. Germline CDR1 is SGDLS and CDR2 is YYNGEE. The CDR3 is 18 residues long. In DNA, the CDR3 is TGTGCCAGCAGCGTAGCCCCGGTTTTAGCGGGGGGCCGAAATGAGCAGTTCTTC. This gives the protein CASSVAPVLAGGRNEQFF.

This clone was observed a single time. CDR3 amino acids: CASRNGTSGPRATGELFF. In DNA, the CDR3 is TGTGCCAGCAGAAACGGGACTAGCGGTCCCCGGGCCACCGGGGAGCTGTTTTTT. The J gene is TRBJ2-2, the V gene TRBV6-9, with TRBD2 matching 11 bases. Trimming at V came to 6 bases and at J to 4 bases, leaving 13 bases not matched to a gene. This CDR3 region has 18 residues. Germline lookup yields CDR1 MNHGY and CDR2 SVAAGI.

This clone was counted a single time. The CDR3 bases are TGTGCCAGCAGCCAAGATCCGAGCAGGTTGGGCATTCAGTACTTC. Translated: CASSQDPSRLGIQYF. The rearrangement uses TRBV3-1 (or the pseudogene TRBV3-2) and TRBJ2-4; unclear D gene. Germline CDR1 is LGHDT and CDR2 is YNNKEL (reference sequence). This CDR3 region has 15 residues. Trimming left V 0 bases short and J 9 bases short, with 15 bases between.

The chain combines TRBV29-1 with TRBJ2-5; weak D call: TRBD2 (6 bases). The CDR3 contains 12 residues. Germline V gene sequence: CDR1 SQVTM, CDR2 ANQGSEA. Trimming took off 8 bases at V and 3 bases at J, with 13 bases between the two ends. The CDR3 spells CSPSSGEETQYF. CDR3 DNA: TGCAGCCCTTCCTCGGGGGAAGAGACCCAGTACTTC.

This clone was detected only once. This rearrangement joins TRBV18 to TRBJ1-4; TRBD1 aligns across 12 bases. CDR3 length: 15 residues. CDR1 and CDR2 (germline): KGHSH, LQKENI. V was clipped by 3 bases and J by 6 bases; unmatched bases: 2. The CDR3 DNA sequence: TGTGCCAGCTCACCGGGACAGGGGGCTTATGAAAAACTGTTTTTT. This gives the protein CASSPGQGAYEKLFF. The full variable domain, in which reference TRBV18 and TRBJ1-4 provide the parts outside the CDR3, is NAGVMQNPRHLVRRRGQEARLRCSPMKGHSHVYWYRQLPEEGLKFMVYLQKENIIDESGMPKERFSAEFPKEGPSILRIQQVVRGDSAAYFCASSPGQGAYEKLFFGSGTQLSVL.

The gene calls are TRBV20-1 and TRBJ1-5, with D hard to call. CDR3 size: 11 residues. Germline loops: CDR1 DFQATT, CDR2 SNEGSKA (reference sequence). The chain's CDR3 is CRGTRNQPQHF. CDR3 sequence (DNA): TGCAGGGGAACTAGGAATCAGCCCCAGCATTTT.

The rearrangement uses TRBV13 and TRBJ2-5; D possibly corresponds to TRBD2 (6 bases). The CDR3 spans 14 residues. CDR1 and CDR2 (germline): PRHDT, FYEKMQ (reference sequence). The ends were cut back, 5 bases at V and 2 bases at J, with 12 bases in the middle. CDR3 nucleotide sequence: TGTGCCAGCAGCCCAGGGACTGTACAAGAGACCCAGTACTTC. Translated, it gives CASSPGTVQETQYF. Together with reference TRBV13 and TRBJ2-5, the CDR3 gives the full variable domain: AAGVIQSPRHLIKEKRETATLKCYPIPRHDTVYWYQQGPGQDPQFLISFYEKMQSDKGSIPDRFSAQQFSDYHSELNMSSLELGDSALYFCASSPGTVQETQYFGPGTRLLVL.

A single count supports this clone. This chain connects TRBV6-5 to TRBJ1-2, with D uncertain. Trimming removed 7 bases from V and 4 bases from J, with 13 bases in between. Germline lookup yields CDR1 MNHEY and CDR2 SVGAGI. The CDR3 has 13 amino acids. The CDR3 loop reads CASTRLGVYGYTF. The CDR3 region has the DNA TGTGCCAGCACCAGACTAGGAGTCTATGGCTACACCTTC.

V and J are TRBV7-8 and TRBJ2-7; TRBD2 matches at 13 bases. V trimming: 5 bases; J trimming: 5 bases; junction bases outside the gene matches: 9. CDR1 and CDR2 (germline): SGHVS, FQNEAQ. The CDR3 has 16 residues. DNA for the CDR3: TGTGCCAGCAGCGGGACGGGACTAGCGGGACGGAACGAGCAGTACTTC. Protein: CASSGTGLAGRNEQYF.

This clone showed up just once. This CDR3 reads CAGARGQEYEQYF. In DNA form, the CDR3 reads TGTGCCGGGGCTCGGGGACAGGAGTACGAGCAGTACTTC. This chain joins TRBV6-5 and TRBJ2-7; 8 positions agree with TRBD1. Germline V gene sequence: CDR1 MNHEY, CDR2 SVGAGI. V shed 11 bases, J shed 4 bases, and the junction held 10 bases outside the gene matches. The CDR3 sequence is 13 residues long.

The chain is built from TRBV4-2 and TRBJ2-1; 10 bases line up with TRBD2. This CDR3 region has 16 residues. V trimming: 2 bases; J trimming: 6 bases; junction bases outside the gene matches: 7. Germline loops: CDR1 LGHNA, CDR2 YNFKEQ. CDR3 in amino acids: CASSQFTSGMVNEQFF. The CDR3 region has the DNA TGTGCCAGCAGCCAATTCACTAGCGGGATGGTCAATGAGCAGTTCTTC.

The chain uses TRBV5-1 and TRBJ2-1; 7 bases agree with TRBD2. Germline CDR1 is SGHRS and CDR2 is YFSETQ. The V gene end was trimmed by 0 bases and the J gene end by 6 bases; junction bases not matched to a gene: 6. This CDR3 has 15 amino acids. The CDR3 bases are TGCGCCAGCAGCTTGGTGGCGGGGGTGGGCAATGAGCAGTTCTTC. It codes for CASSLVAGVGNEQFF.

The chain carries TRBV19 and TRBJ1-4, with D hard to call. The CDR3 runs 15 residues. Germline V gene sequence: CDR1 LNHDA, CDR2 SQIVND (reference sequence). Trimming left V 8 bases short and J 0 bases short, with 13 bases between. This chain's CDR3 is CASLGSAATNEKLFF. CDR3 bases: TGTGCCAGTTTAGGCAGCGCCGCAACTAATGAAAAACTGTTTTTT.

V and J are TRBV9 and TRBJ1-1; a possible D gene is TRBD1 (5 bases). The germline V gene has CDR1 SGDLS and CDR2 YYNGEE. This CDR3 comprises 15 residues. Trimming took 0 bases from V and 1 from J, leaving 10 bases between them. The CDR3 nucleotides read TGTGCCAGCAGCGTAGCGGGGGTGGCGAACACTGAAGCTTTCTTT. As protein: CASSVAGVANTEAFF.

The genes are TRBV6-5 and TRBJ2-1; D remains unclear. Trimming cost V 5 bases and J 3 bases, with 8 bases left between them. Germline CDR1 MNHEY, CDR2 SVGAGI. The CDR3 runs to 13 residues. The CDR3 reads CASSLNLYNEQFF. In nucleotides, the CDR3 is TGTGCCAGCAGTCTTAATCTCTACAATGAGCAGTTCTTC.

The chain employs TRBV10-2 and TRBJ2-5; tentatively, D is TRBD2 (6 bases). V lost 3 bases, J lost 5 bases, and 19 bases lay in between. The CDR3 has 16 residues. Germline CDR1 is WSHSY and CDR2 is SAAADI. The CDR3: CASSDLEGAVRETQYF. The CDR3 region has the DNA TGCGCCAGCAGTGATTTGGAGGGAGCGGTACGGGAGACCCAGTACTTC.

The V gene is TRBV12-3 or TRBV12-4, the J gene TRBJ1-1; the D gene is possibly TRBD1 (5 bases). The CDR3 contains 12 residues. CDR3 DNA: TGTGCGGGGGGTCCGATGAACACTGAAGCTTTCTTT. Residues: CAGGPMNTEAFF.

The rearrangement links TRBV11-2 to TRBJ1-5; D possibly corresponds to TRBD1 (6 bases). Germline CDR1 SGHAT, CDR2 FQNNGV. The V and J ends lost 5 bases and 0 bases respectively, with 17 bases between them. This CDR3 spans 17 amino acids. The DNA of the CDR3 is TGTGCCAGCAGCCCCGCTCCGGGACATTATAGCAATCAGCCCCAGCATTTT. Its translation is CASSPAPGHYSNQPQHF.

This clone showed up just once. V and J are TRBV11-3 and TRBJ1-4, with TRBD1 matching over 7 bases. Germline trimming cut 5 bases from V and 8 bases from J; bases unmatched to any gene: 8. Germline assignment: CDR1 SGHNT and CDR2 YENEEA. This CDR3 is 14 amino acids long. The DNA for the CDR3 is TGTGCCAGCAGCGGGGACAGTGGAGGGGAAAAACTGTTTTTT. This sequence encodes CASSGDSGGEKLFF.

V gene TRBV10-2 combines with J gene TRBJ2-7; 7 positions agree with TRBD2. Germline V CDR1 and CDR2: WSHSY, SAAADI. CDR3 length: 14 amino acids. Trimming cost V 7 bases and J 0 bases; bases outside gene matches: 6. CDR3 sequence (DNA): TGCGCCAGCAATTTCGGGGGGAGCTCCTACGAGCAGTACTTC. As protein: CASNFGGSSYEQYF.